This TCR beta chain emerged from a study of blood T cell repertoires in COVID-19. The V end was cut by 3 bases, the J end by 9 bases, with 20 bases between. CDR1 is LNHDA and CDR2 is SQIVND in the germline V gene (reference sequence). The CDR3 consists of 16 residues. How the authors handled the data: How many nucleated cells were present was estimated from reference gene primer amplification. Here immunoSEQ multiplex PCR was the method, and the copy in TCRdb shows in-frame clones only, minus some. V, J and clone size are those of that table, while D and trimming were read from the DNA. The sample includes about 74,000 clones, around 86% of them seen just once.

The sequence derives from a woman aged 80 or over with active or convalescent COVID-19. This chain uses TRBV19 with TRBJ1-4; the D is unclear. What was sequenced was peripheral blood. CDR3 sequence reads: CASSIISKRAHQKLFF. In DNA, the CDR3 is TGTGCCAGTAGTATCATCAGCAAGCGGGCCCACCAAAAACTGTTTTTT. Complete variable domain (other parts from reference TRBV19 and TRBJ1-4): DGGITQSPKYLFRKEGQNVTLSCEQNLNHDAMYWYRQDPGQGLRLIYYSQIVNDFQKGDIAEGYSVSREKKESFPLTVTSAQKNPTAFYLCASSIISKRAHQKLFFGSGTQLSVL.